This TCR beta chain derives from a study of response to subunit inactivated influenza vaccine. Trimming left V 8 bases short and J 9 bases short, with 17 bases between. The CDR3 is 14 amino acids. Germline CDR1 reads MNHNS; CDR2 reads SASEGT. To note about this clonotype: The antigen is undetermined.

Study results and caveats: Seasonal influenza vaccination, on each occasion, was suggested by the authors to recruit few new T cells.

Via MiXCR, TCRdb re-called the RT-PCR reads, giving one row per CDR3 protein. The top ten clones hold roughly 10% of a sample with over 800,000 distinct CDR3 sequences, 21% of them seen once. This clonotype was obtained from a man between 45 and 60 years old who received an inactivated influenza vaccine. The specimen was PBMCs from blood, collected 5 to 6 days after vaccination. The V call is TRBV6-1, the J call TRBJ1-6, with D perhaps TRBD1 (5 bases). The CDR3 region is CASGLGDNSSPLHF. The CDR3 bases are TGTGCCAGCGGGCTAGGGGATAACTCTTCACCCCTCCACTTT.